This T cell receptor beta chain was recorded in a study of cytomegalovirus exposure and HLA in healthy donors. Study-level background: When just under 400 donors were genotyped, approximately 81% of them were found to fall in the Caucasian-associated ancestry cluster.

CDR1 and CDR2 (germline): MNHNY, SVGAGI (reference sequence). The CDR3 totals 15 residues. V dropped 6 bases and J dropped 3; count of bases not matched to a gene: 7. Broader study findings: Researchers counted around 180 TCR beta chains as cytomegalovirus-associated. Most CMV-associated TCR beta chains were later found to appear HLA-restricted.

The PCR made use of 60 Vbeta and 13 Jbeta primers. Only in-frame clones appear in the TCRdb table, and some are missing; sequencing was by immunoSEQ multiplex PCR. Of about 180,000 clones listed, 80% are singletons. Details on this clone: Its matching antigen is unknown.

The receptor was isolated from a man in his forties in good health and CMV-seronegative. Sequencing was carried out using PBMCs. J is TRBJ2-1 and V is TRBV6-6; 8 bases agree with TRBD2. The CDR3 nucleotides read TGTGCCAGCAGCTCAAGCGGGAGCGTCTACAATGAGCAGTTCTTC. Translated, it gives CASSSSGSVYNEQFF.